This entry lists 9 T cell receptor beta chains sequenced from one sample in a study of shared clonotypes between healthy human individuals. TCRdb's copy holds only in-frame clones and misses some; the assay was immunoSEQ multiplex PCR. This sample yields more than 2,000,000 clones, of which approximately 94% are seen a single time; roughly 0.14% belongs to the top ten. Sequencing was done on a sample of naive CD4+ T cells sorted from blood. Stated subset: CD45RA+ positively selected. These TCRs come from a man between 18 and 29 years old in good health.

The chain links TRBV19 to TRBJ2-7; 9 nucleotides match TRBD1. The CDR3 runs 15 residues. V trimming: 3 bases; J trimming: 1 base; junction bases outside the gene matches: 4. Germline lookup yields CDR1 LNHDA and CDR2 SQIVND (reference sequence). The CDR3 DNA follows: TGTGCCAGTAGTATGGGGACAGGGATATCCTACGAGCAGTACTTC. Translating it yields CASSMGTGISYEQYF.

V usage is TRBV4-1 and J usage is TRBJ1-2; tentative D call: TRBD1 (6 bases). Germline CDR1 reads MGHRA; CDR2 reads YSYEKL. Trimming left V 2 bases short and J 8 bases short, with 15 bases between. This CDR3 has 14 amino acids. CDR3: CASSQSQGFSGYTF. CDR3 sequence (DNA): TGCGCCAGCAGCCAATCTCAGGGGTTCTCGGGCTACACCTTC.

The chain uses TRBV2 and TRBJ2-5; the D is unclear. The CDR3 consists of 11 residues. The V and J ends lost 8 bases and 5 bases respectively, with 9 bases between them. CDR1 is SNHLY, CDR2 FYNNEI, per germline. The CDR3 bases are TGTGCCAGCGATCCCTGGGAGACCCAGTACTTC. It translates to CASDPWETQYF.

The CDR3 protein is CASSADIQRGNGNEKLFF. Here the CDR3 DNA reads TGTGCCAGCAGCGCCGATATCCAAAGGGGGAATGGGAATGAAAAACTGTTTTTT. The chain joins TRBV9 to TRBJ1-4; D is perhaps TRBD1 (6 bases). Trimming cost V 3 bases and J 5 bases, with 23 bases left between them. The CDR3 is 18 amino acids. Per the germline V gene, CDR1 is SGDLS and CDR2 is YYNGEE. Filled out from reference TRBV9 and TRBJ1-4, the complete variable domain reads DSGVTQTPKHLITATGQRVTLRCSPRSGDLSVYWYQQSLDQGLQFLIQYYNGEERAKGNILERFSAQQFPDLHSELNLSSLELGDSALYFCASSADIQRGNGNEKLFFGSGTQLSVL.

The chain has TRBV28 and TRBJ1-4; TRBD1 aligns across 7 bases. There are 18 residues in the CDR3. The V segment lost 8 bases and the J segment 0 bases; nucleotides outside the gene matches: 15. CDR1 is MDHEN and CDR2 is SYDVKM in the germline V gene. DNA for the CDR3: TGTGCCAGCTCCTTAGGGGGCGGGGTAGGGGCAACTAATGAAAAACTGTTTTTT. It codes for CASSLGGGVGATNEKLFF.

The chain joins TRBV19 to TRBJ2-7; D is uncertain. The germline V gene has CDR1 LNHDA and CDR2 SQIVND (reference sequence). Trimming took off 1 base at V and 2 bases at J, with 6 bases between the two ends. The CDR3 sequence is 13 residues long. The CDR3 DNA reads as TGTGCCAGTAGTATAGCCCCCGCCTACGAGCAGTACTTC. It translates to CASSIAPAYEQYF.

This chain connects TRBV6-1 to TRBJ1-5; 7 bases are a match to TRBD1. CDR1 and CDR2 from the germline V gene are MNHNS and SASEGT. This CDR3 contains 15 residues. V gave up 2 bases and J gave up 7 bases; unmatched junction bases: 8. CDR3 DNA sequence: TGTGCCAGCAGTGAAAGTCGACAGGGAGGACAGCCCCAGCATTTT. It codes for CASSESRQGGQPQHF.

The chain uses TRBV29-1 and TRBJ2-7, with 7 bases identical to TRBD1. V shed 2 bases and J 4 bases; nucleotides not matched to a gene: 11. The germline gives CDR1 SQVTM, CDR2 ANQGSEA. This CDR3 region has 15 residues. Written as DNA, the CDR3 is TGCAGCGTTGAACAGAGGAGAGACAGGGCATACGAGCAGTACTTC. As protein: CSVEQRRDRAYEQYF.

This chain connects TRBV19 to TRBJ2-2; D is perhaps TRBD1 (7 bases). Per the germline V gene, CDR1 is LNHDA and CDR2 is SQIVND (reference sequence). The CDR3 totals 14 residues. Trimming stripped 3 bases from V and 7 bases from J, with 12 bases between. The CDR3 sequence is CASSMGRGVGELFF. CDR3 in DNA: TGTGCCAGTAGTATGGGCAGGGGGGTCGGGGAGCTGTTTTTT.